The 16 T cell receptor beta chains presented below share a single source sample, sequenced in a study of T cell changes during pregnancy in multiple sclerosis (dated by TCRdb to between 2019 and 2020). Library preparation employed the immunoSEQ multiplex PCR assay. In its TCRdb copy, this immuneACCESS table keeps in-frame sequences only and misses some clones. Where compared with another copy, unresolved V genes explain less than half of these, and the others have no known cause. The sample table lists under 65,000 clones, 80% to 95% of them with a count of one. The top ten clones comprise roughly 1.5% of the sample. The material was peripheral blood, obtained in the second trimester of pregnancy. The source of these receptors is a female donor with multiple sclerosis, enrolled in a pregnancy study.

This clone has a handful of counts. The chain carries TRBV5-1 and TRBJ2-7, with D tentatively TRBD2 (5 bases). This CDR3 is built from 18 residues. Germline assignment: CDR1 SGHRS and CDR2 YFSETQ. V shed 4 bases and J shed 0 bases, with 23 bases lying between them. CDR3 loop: CASSKSGGKNPSSYEQYF. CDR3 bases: TGCGCCAGCAGCAAGAGCGGAGGTAAGAACCCGAGCTCCTACGAGCAGTACTTC.

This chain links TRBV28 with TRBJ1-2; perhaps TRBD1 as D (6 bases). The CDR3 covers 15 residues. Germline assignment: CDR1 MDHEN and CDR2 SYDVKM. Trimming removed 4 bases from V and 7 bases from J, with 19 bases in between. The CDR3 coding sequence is TGTGCCAGCAGTTGGGCGTCCGGGGGGGCGCTTGGCTACACCTTC. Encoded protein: CASSWASGGALGYTF.

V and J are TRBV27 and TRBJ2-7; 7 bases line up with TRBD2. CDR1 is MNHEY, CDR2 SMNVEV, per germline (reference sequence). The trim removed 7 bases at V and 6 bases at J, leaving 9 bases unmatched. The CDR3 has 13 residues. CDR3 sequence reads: CASISGAGSEQYF. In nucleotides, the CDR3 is TGTGCCAGCATAAGCGGGGCAGGGTCCGAGCAGTACTTC.

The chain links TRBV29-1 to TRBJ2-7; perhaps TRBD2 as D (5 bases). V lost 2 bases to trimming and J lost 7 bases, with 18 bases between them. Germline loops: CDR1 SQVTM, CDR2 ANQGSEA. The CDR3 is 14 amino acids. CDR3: CSVETLAASGEQYF. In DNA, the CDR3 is TGCAGCGTTGAAACCCTAGCAGCCTCGGGGGAGCAGTACTTC.

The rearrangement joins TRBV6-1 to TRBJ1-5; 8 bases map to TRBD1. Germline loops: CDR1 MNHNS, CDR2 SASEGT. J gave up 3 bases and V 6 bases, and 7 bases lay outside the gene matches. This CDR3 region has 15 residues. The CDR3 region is CASSTGTGINQPQHF. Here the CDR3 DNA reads TGTGCCAGCAGCACCGGGACAGGAATCAATCAGCCCCAGCATTTT.

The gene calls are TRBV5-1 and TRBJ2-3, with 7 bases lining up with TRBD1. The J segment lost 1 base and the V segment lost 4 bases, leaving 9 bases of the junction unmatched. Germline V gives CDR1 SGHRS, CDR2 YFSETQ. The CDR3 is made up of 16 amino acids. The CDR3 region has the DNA TGCGCCAGCAGCGCCGACAGGGTACGGGGCACAGATACGCAGTATTTT. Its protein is CASSADRVRGTDTQYF.

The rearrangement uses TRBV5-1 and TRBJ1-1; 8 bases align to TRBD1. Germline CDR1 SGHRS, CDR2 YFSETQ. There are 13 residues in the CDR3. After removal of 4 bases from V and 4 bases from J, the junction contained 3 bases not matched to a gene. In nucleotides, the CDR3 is TGCGCCAGCAGCCTAACAGGGGGCACTGAAGCTTTCTTT. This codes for CASSLTGGTEAFF.

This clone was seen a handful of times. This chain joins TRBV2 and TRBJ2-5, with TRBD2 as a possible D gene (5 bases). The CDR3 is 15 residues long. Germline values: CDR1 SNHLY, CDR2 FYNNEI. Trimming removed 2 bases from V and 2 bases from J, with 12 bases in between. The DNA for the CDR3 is TGTGCCAGCAGTGAAAGAGGGCAGCCTCAAGAGACCCAGTACTTC. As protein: CASSERGQPQETQYF.

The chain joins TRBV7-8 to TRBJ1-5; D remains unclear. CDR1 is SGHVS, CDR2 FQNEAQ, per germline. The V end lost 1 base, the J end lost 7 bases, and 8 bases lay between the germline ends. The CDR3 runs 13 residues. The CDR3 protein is CASSLVSEQPQHF. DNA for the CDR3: TGTGCCAGCAGCTTAGTGTCGGAGCAGCCCCAGCATTTT.

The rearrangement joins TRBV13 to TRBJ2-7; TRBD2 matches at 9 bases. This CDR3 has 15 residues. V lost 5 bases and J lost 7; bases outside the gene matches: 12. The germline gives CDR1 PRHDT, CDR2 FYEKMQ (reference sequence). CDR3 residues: CASSATGTSSWEQYF. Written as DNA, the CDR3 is TGTGCCAGCAGCGCCACCGGGACTAGCTCCTGGGAGCAGTACTTC.

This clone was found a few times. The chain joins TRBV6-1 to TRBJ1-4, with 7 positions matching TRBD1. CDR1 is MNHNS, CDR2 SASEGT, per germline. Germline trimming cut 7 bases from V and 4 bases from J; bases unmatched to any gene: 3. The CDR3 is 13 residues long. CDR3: CASNGQVNEKLFF. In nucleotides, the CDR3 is TGTGCCAGCAATGGACAGGTTAATGAAAAACTGTTTTTT.

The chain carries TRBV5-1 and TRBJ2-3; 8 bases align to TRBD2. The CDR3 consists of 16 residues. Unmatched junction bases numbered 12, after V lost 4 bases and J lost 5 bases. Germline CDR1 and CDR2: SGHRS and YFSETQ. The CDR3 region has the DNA TGCGCCAGCAGCCCGCTAGGAGCGGGAGAGGTAGATACGCAGTATTTT. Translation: CASSPLGAGEVDTQYF.

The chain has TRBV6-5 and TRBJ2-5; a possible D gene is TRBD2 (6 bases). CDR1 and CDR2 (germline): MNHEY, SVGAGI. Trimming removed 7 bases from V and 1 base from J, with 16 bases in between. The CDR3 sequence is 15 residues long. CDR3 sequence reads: CASTKGRGLQETQYF. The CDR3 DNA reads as TGTGCCAGCACCAAAGGGCGGGGACTCCAAGAGACCCAGTACTTC.

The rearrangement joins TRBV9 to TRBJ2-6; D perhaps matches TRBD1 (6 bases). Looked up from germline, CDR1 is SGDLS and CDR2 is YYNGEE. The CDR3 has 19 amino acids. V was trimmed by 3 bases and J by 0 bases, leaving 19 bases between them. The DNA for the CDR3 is TGTGCCAGCAGCGCGAGAACCACAGGGCCCGACTCTGGGGCCAACGTCCTGACTTTC. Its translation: CASSARTTGPDSGANVLTF. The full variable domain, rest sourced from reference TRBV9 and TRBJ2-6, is DSGVTQTPKHLITATGQRVTLRCSPRSGDLSVYWYQQSLDQGLQFLIQYYNGEERAKGNILERFSAQQFPDLHSELNLSSLELGDSALYFCASSARTTGPDSGANVLTFGAGSRLTVL.

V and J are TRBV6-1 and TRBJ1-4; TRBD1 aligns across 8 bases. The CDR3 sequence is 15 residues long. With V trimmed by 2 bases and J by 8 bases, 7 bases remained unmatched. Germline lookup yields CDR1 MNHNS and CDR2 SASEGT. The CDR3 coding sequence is TGTGCCAGCAGTGAACTGACAGGGGAGCAGGAAAAACTGTTTTTT. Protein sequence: CASSELTGEQEKLFF.

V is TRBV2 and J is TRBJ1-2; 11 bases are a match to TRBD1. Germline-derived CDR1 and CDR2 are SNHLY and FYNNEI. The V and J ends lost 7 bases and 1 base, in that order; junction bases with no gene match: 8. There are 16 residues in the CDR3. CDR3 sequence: CASIMDRGLSNYGYTF. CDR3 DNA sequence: TGTGCCAGCATTATGGACAGGGGGCTAAGTAACTATGGCTACACCTTC.